The 17 T cell receptor beta chains below come from one sample, sequenced in a study of identical twins. A single record per CDR3 protein comes from TCRdb applying MiXCR to the 5' RACE reads. Of around 220,000 distinct CDR3 sequences listed, more than 9% were seen once; the top ten hold more than 8.5%. The specimen was memory T cells sorted from blood. The receptor source for this set is a man in his fifties in good health.

This clonotype was detected ten times or more. This chain connects TRBV12-3 or TRBV12-4 to TRBJ1-1, with 8 bases identical to TRBD1. V lost 6 bases to trimming and J lost 8 bases; unmatched junction nucleotides: 5. This CDR3 spans 12 amino acids. The CDR3 protein is CASSYGQGEAFF. CDR3 nucleotides: TGTGCCAGCAGCTACGGACAGGGCGAAGCTTTCTTT.

This clonotype was counted ten times or more. V and J are TRBV7-8 and TRBJ2-4; 9 bases fit TRBD1. The J segment lost 0 bases and the V segment lost 5 bases, leaving 5 bases of the junction unmatched. CDR3 length equals 16 residues. Germline-derived CDR1 and CDR2 are SGHVS and FQNEAQ. The CDR3 sequence is CASSPSDRGAKNIQYF. Here the CDR3 DNA reads TGTGCCAGCAGCCCCTCGGACAGGGGAGCCAAAAACATTCAGTACTTC. The full variable domain, its missing parts supplied by reference TRBV7-8 and TRBJ2-4, is GAGVSQSPRYKVAKRGQDVALRCDPISGHVSLFWYQQALGQGPEFLTYFQNEAQLDKSGLPSDRFFAERPEGSVSTLKIQRTQQEDSAVYLCASSPSDRGAKNIQYFGAGTRLSVL.

This clonotype was detected only a few times. This chain links TRBV7-3 with TRBJ1-2, with 9 bases matching TRBD1. This CDR3 region has 14 residues. V trimming: 5 bases; J trimming: 6 bases; junction bases outside the gene matches: 7. CDR1 SGHTA and CDR2 FQGTGA come from the germline V gene. The CDR3 region is CASSPTGGVDGYTF. The CDR3 bases are TGTGCCAGCAGCCCGACAGGGGGTGTGGATGGCTACACCTTC.

The J gene is TRBJ2-1, the V gene TRBV11-2; 9 bases agree with TRBD2. The CDR3 is 21 residues long. The V segment lost 5 bases and the J segment 1 base; nucleotides outside the gene matches: 21. CDR1 and CDR2 (germline): SGHAT, FQNNGV. The CDR3 here is CASSPTFAGGLGSTSYNEQFF. The CDR3 bases are TGTGCCAGCAGCCCCACCTTTGCGGGAGGGCTCGGTAGTACATCCTACAATGAGCAGTTCTTC.

This clonotype has a count of ten or more. CDR3 region: CASSQDIGTDYGYTF. The CDR3 DNA sequence: TGTGCCAGCAGCCAAGACATAGGGACAGACTATGGCTACACCTTC. The V and J genes are TRBV4-2 and TRBJ1-2; 7 bases are shared with TRBD1. Unmatched junction bases numbered 4, after V lost 0 bases and J lost 3 bases. The germline V gene has CDR1 LGHNA and CDR2 YNFKEQ. The CDR3 runs 15 residues.

This clonotype was recorded at least ten times. J is TRBJ1-1 and V is TRBV4-3, with a weak D call TRBD1 (5 bases). Trimming removed 0 bases from V and 2 bases from J, with 13 bases in between. Germline values: CDR1 LGHNA, CDR2 YSLEER. The CDR3 loop spans 16 amino acids. The CDR3 DNA is TGCGCCAGCAGCCAAGATCAGGCCGGGACCAACACTGAAGCTTTCTTT. Protein: CASSQDQAGTNTEAFF.

The chain couples TRBV30 to TRBJ1-3; the D is unclear. The length of the CDR3 is 13 residues. Trimming left V 2 bases short and J 5 bases short, with 10 bases between. Germline CDR1 is GTSNPN and CDR2 is SVGIG (reference sequence). This chain's CDR3 is CAWSSGWRNTIYF. The CDR3 DNA reads TGTGCCTGGAGTTCGGGTTGGAGAAACACCATATATTTT.

There are many counts of this clonotype. This rearrangement joins TRBV20-1 to TRBJ2-1; perhaps D is TRBD1 or TRBD2 (5 bases each). This CDR3 spans 13 amino acids. V lost 6 bases, J lost 8 bases, and 17 bases lay in between. CDR1 DFQATT and CDR2 SNEGSKA come from the germline V gene (reference sequence). The CDR3 DNA is TGCAGTGCCAACCGGGGCAGTACCGATGAGCAGTTCTTC. Amino acids: CSANRGSTDEQFF.

The V and J genes are TRBV20-1 and TRBJ2-1, with 12 positions matching TRBD2. The CDR3 has 18 residues. Trimming removed 3 bases from V and 4 bases from J; junction bases left unmatched: 13. Germline values: CDR1 DFQATT, CDR2 SNEGSKA (reference sequence). The DNA of the CDR3 is TGCAGTGCTAGGGAGTCGCCTAGCGGGAGGGCCAGTTACAATGAGCAGTTCTTC. Its protein is CSARESPSGRASYNEQFF.

Note on this clonotype: This may come from a read error, since a much larger clone is one base off. The V and J genes are TRBV3-1 and TRBJ1-1; a possible D gene is TRBD1 (5 bases). The CDR3 consists of 13 residues. V lost 4 bases, J lost 1 base, and 7 bases lay in between. CDR1 and CDR2 from the germline V gene are LGHDT and YNNKEL (reference sequence). CDR3 coding DNA: TGTGCCAGCAGCCGGGGGGAGAACACTGAAGCTTTCTTT. Residues: CASSRGENTEAFF.

This clonotype has ten or more counts. The chain joins TRBV10-3 to TRBJ2-5, with 9 nucleotides matching TRBD1. V lost 10 bases and J lost 5; bases outside the gene matches: 11. The CDR3 runs 14 residues. Germline assignment: CDR1 ENHRY and CDR2 SYGVKD. The CDR3 is CATGVTGGEETQYF. CDR3 bases: TGTGCCACCGGGGTTACAGGGGGCGAGGAGACCCAGTACTTC.

This clonotype showed up just a few times. The chain is built from TRBV12-3 or TRBV12-4 and TRBJ1-5; D not certain. Deletions cut 5 bases from V and 5 bases from J, with 13 bases between. There are 14 residues in the CDR3. CDR3 DNA sequence: TGTGCCAGCAGTCGGGCGAACCGGGATCAGCCCCAGCATTTT. It is translated as CASSRANRDQPQHF.

This clonotype has ten or more counts. This sequence joins TRBV12-3 or TRBV12-4 and TRBJ2-5; 10 positions agree with TRBD1. The CDR3 is made up of 14 amino acids. J was trimmed by 5 bases and V by 6 bases; bases with no gene match: 6. CDR3 loop: CASSLRQGAETQYF. The CDR3 DNA sequence: TGTGCCAGCAGCTTAAGACAGGGGGCTGAGACCCAGTACTTC.

The sample holds many counts of this clonotype. The V and J genes are TRBV3-1 and TRBJ2-3; TRBD2 is a possible D gene (7 bases). The V and J ends lost 3 bases and 4 bases respectively, with 14 bases between them. Per the germline V gene, CDR1 is LGHDT and CDR2 is YNNKEL (reference sequence). The CDR3 consists of 15 residues. CDR3 DNA: TGTGCCAGCAGCCACGGCGGGGGCCGGGCAGATACGCAGTATTTT. Its translation: CASSHGGGRADTQYF.

This clonotype was seen only a few times. CDR3: CASSEGLLAGGRGTQYF. In DNA form, the CDR3 reads TGTGCCAGCAGTGAAGGACTGCTCGCGGGGGGCAGGGGGACCCAGTACTTC. This chain links TRBV6-1 with TRBJ2-5, with TRBD2 matching over 8 bases. The J segment lost 7 bases and the V segment lost 1 base, leaving 14 bases of the junction unmatched. This CDR3 contains 17 residues. CDR1 is MNHNS, CDR2 SASEGT, per germline.

This clonotype was detected many times. The rearrangement joins TRBV7-2 to TRBJ1-2; a weak D match, TRBD1 (5 bases). V was cut by 2 bases and J by 8 bases, with 12 bases left in between. CDR3 length: 13 amino acids. Germline CDR1 is SGHTA and CDR2 is FQGNSA. The CDR3 loop is CASSLSQGWGYTF. CDR3 in DNA: TGTGCCAGCAGCTTATCCCAGGGCTGGGGCTACACCTTC.

Of note for this clonotype: A much larger clone lies a single base off, so this may be a read error. This chain connects TRBV4-1 to TRBJ1-4; no clear D gene. CDR3 length: 16 residues. Germline V gene sequence: CDR1 MGHRA, CDR2 YSYEKL. The germline V and J ends were trimmed by 4 bases and 9 bases, with 21 bases remaining between them. In DNA, the CDR3 is TGCGCCAGCAGCCGAGAGTGGTCCAAAGAGGAGAAAAAACTGTTTTTT. Protein product: CASSREWSKEEKKLFF.